This is a list of T cell receptor beta chains from one sample in a study of CD8 T cells in Susac syndrome. TCRdb re-derived calls from the immunoSEQ multiplex PCR reads in MiXCR, one entry per CDR3 protein. The table records about 300,000 distinct CDR3 sequences, 75% to 90% of them present only once. The sequenced sample consisted of CD8+ T cells from PBMCs. The receptors come from a human donor with multiple sclerosis. Both conserved end residues are part of each CDR3. Fields, in order: J gene, D gene, V gene, clone size, CDR3 protein, CDR3 DNA. A D gene is named only where the DNA matches it firmly. Some rows have no size entry. The others give once, few or many, or a class for an expanded clone.

TRBJ2-1 | NA | TRBV27 | NA | CASTSLGLAGSSFF | TGTGCCAGCACCTCTCTCGGTTTGGCGGGAAGTTCGTTCTTC
TRBJ2-7 | NA | TRBV14 | NA | CASSQVGTYEQYF | TGTGCCAGCAGCCAAGTAGGGACCTACGAGCAGTACTTC
TRBJ2-7 | NA | TRBV28 | NA | CASSLYASSGSYEQYF | TGTGCCAGCAGTTTATATGCCTCAAGTGGATCCTACGAGCAGTACTTC
TRBJ1-2 | TRBD1 | TRBV7-2 | NA | CASSLSSFTGDNGYTF | TGTGCCAGCAGCTTATCCTCCTTTACAGGGGACAATGGCTACACCTTC
TRBJ1-1 | TRBD1 | TRBV4-3 | NA | CASSQERGLGTEAFF | TGCGCCAGCAGCCAAGAAAGGGGGCTGGGCACTGAAGCTTTCTTT
TRBJ2-7 | NA | TRBV7-3 | NA | CASSLDSLHEQYF | TGTGCCAGCAGCTTAGATAGTCTCCACGAGCAGTACTTC
TRBJ2-3 | NA | TRBV7-9 | NA | CASSFPREAPTDTQYF | TGTGCCAGCAGCTTCCCCAGGGAAGCCCCCACAGATACGCAGTATTTT
TRBJ2-7 | NA | TRBV14 | once | CASSPAGRDRDEQYF | TGTGCCAGCAGCCCCGCGGGTCGGGATCGGGACGAGCAGTACTTC
TRBJ2-7 | TRBD2 | TRBV15 | NA | CATRSGSGLTYEQYF | TGTGCCACCCGAAGCGGTAGCGGGCTGACCTACGAGCAGTACTTC
TRBJ2-2 | TRBD2 | TRBV6-2/TRBV6-3 | NA | CAARGGPGELFF | TGTGCCGCACGCGGGGGGCCCGGGGAGCTGTTTTTT
TRBJ2-1 | NA | TRBV16 | NA | CASSPLRGHEQFF | TGTGCCAGCAGCCCATTAAGGGGCCATGAGCAGTTCTTC
TRBJ2-2 | NA | TRBV5-6 | NA | CASSPAALTGELFF | TGTGCCAGCAGCCCCGCCGCGCTAACCGGGGAGCTGTTTTTT
TRBJ2-7 | TRBD2 | TRBV4-3 | NA | CASSQGAGTSGPYEQYF | TGCGCCAGCAGCCAAGGCGCCGGGACTAGCGGTCCCTACGAGCAGTACTTC
TRBJ1-3 | NA | TRBV30 | NA | CAWIEAGPGNTIYF | TGTGCCTGGATCGAAGCGGGACCTGGAAACACCATATATTTT
TRBJ2-4 | NA | TRBV28 | NA | CASSFEGSGNIQYF | TGTGCCAGCAGTTTTGAGGGTTCGGGAAACATTCAGTACTTC
TRBJ1-5 | NA | TRBV5-4 | NA | CASSSGPAGNQPQHF | TGTGCCAGCAGCTCGGGCCCCGCGGGCAATCAGCCCCAGCATTTT